A single sample gave rise to the 30 T cell receptor beta chains below, sequenced in a study of patients and donors after allogeneic stem cell transplantation. TCRdb re-analysed the RT-PCR reads in MiXCR, keeping a single row per CDR3 protein. The repertoire holds over 350,000 distinct CDR3 sequences, 16% seen once, with 6.5% to 7.5% in the top ten. Sequencing was performed on blood, either unsorted or a sorted T cell fraction (not recorded which). The receptor set was obtained from a human donor who was either an allogeneic HSCT recipient or a stem cell or donor lymphocyte infusion donor (not recorded which). It is not recorded whose cells these are; they may come from a transplant donor.

The chain couples TRBV6-5 to TRBJ1-1; unclear D gene. The CDR3 has 12 amino acids. CDR1 MNHEY and CDR2 SVGAGI come from the germline V gene. V dropped 5 bases and J dropped 6 bases, with 10 bases sitting between them. CDR3 region: CASSRTAAEAFF. CDR3 in DNA: TGTGCCAGCAGTCGGACGGCCGCTGAAGCTTTCTTT.

The chain employs TRBV20-1 and TRBJ2-1; D perhaps matches TRBD2 (6 bases). The CDR3 length is 16 residues. CDR1 is DFQATT and CDR2 is SNEGSKA in the germline V gene (reference sequence). Trimming removed 0 bases from V and 6 bases from J, with 18 bases in between. Here the CDR3 DNA reads TGCAGTGCTAGAGATGGGATGAGGGAGGTTGGCAATGAGCAGTTCTTC. It codes for CSARDGMREVGNEQFF.

This clonotype was seen a few times. The chain recombines TRBV20-1 with TRBJ2-7; no firm D call. Trimming pared 1 base from V and 3 bases from J, leaving 7 bases between. Germline CDR1 and CDR2: DFQATT and SNEGSKA (reference sequence). The CDR3 sequence is 12 residues long. In nucleotides, the CDR3 is TGCAGTGCTAGAGTGTCAGGCTACGAGCAGTACTTC. Translating it yields CSARVSGYEQYF.

This chain joins TRBV5-1 and TRBJ2-7, with 10 bases matching TRBD2. V was clipped by 0 bases and J by 0 bases; unmatched bases: 12. CDR3 size: 19 residues. Germline V gene sequence: CDR1 SGHRS, CDR2 YFSETQ. The CDR3 sequence: CASSLEPAVAGGFSYEQYF. In nucleotides, the CDR3 is TGCGCCAGCAGCTTGGAGCCGGCGGTAGCGGGGGGTTTCTCCTACGAGCAGTACTTC. Looking up the rest from reference TRBV5-1 and TRBJ2-7 gives the full variable domain: KAGVTQTPRYLIKTRGQQVTLSCSPISGHRSVSWYQQTPGQGLQFLFEYFSETQRNKGNFPGRFSGRQFSNSRSEMNVSTLELGDSALYLCASSLEPAVAGGFSYEQYFGPGTRLTVT.

There are many counts of this clonotype. The chain is built from TRBV10-3 and TRBJ2-5; tentatively, D is TRBD1 or TRBD2 (7 bases each). CDR3 length: 12 residues. Germline CDR1 is ENHRY and CDR2 is SYGVKD. The V end was cut by 9 bases, the J end by 2 bases, with 10 bases between. This CDR3 is CAIAGQQETQYF. The CDR3 coding sequence is TGTGCCATAGCGGGACAGCAAGAGACCCAGTACTTC.

The chain joins TRBV7-3 to TRBJ2-2; unclear D gene. In germline, CDR1 is SGHTA, CDR2 FQGTGA. The V gene lost 5 bases and the J gene lost 6 bases, with 13 bases spanning the gap. This CDR3 is built from 14 residues. DNA for the CDR3: TGTGCCAGCAGCCCCGCACCAGTCCCCGGGGAGCTGTTTTTT. It specifies CASSPAPVPGELFF.

This chain joins TRBV7-6 and TRBJ2-7; TRBD2 matches 10 bases. Germline values: CDR1 SGHVS, CDR2 FNYEAQ. The CDR3 spans 16 residues. Trimming at V came to 5 bases and at J to 2 bases, leaving 9 bases not matched to a gene. The CDR3 here is CASSPLAGEVAYEQYF. In DNA, the CDR3 is TGTGCCAGCAGCCCGCTAGCGGGAGAGGTGGCCTACGAGCAGTACTTC.

The gene calls are TRBV5-1 and TRBJ2-1, with 7 positions matching TRBD2. Trimming took 4 bases from V and 1 from J; bases not matched to a gene: 5. The CDR3 spans 15 residues. CDR1 and CDR2 from the germline V gene are SGHRS and YFSETQ. DNA of the CDR3: TGCGCCAGCAGCCCAGCGGGAACGTCCTACAATGAGCAGTTCTTC. It is translated as CASSPAGTSYNEQFF. The full variable domain, with the rest looked up from reference TRBV5-1 and TRBJ2-1, is KAGVTQTPRYLIKTRGQQVTLSCSPISGHRSVSWYQQTPGQGLQFLFEYFSETQRNKGNFPGRFSGRQFSNSRSEMNVSTLELGDSALYLCASSPAGTSYNEQFFGPGTRLTVL.

The chain carries TRBV12-3 or TRBV12-4 and TRBJ2-2, with 9 bases lining up with TRBD2. The CDR3 sequence is 16 residues long. V dropped 5 bases and J dropped 1; count of bases not matched to a gene: 5. The CDR3 spells CASSPLAGRNTGELFF. The CDR3 coding sequence is TGTGCCAGCAGTCCCCTAGCGGGAAGGAACACCGGGGAGCTGTTTTTT.

This clonotype has more than one count but fewer than ten. The chain joins TRBV12-3 or TRBV12-4 to TRBJ2-1; 11 nucleotides align to TRBD2. This CDR3 comprises 16 residues. Trimming removed 4 bases from V and 6 bases from J; junction bases left unmatched: 8. CDR3 DNA sequence: TGTGCCAGCAGTTGGCCGGGACTAGCGGCCGGCAATGAGCAGTTCTTC. It is translated as CASSWPGLAAGNEQFF.

This clonotype was observed a handful of times. The junction does not match germline at one end; this may be a read error. The gene calls are TRBV6-1 and TRBJ1-6, with D possibly matching TRBD1 (5 bases). There are 17 residues in the CDR3. In germline, CDR1 is MNHNS, CDR2 SASEGT. This CDR3 reads CAISEAGGTSYNSPLHF. The CDR3 region has the DNA TGTGCCATCAGTGAAGCGGGGGGAACCTCCTATAATTCACCCCTCCACTTT.

The chain employs TRBV11-3 and TRBJ2-5; D perhaps matches TRBD1 (6 bases). Trimming left V 7 bases short and J 4 bases short, with 19 bases between. The CDR3 totals 15 residues. CDR1 is SGHNT, CDR2 YENEEA, per germline. CDR3 DNA sequence: TGTGCCAGCACCATACAGGGTAAATCGGGAGAGACCCAGTACTTC. Residues: CASTIQGKSGETQYF.

This clonotype appeared a few times. The chain joins TRBV7-3 to TRBJ2-1, with D maybe TRBD2 (7 bases). The CDR3 has 15 amino acids. Trimming cost V 5 bases and J 7 bases, with 18 bases left between them. Germline loops: CDR1 SGHTA, CDR2 FQGTGA. The CDR3 sequence: CASSLLGGAWNEQFF. CDR3 sequence (DNA): TGTGCCAGCAGCCTCTTAGGGGGGGCGTGGAATGAGCAGTTCTTC.

This clonotype was counted between two and nine times. V is TRBV7-9 and J is TRBJ1-2; TRBD1 agrees at 8 bases. After removal of 4 bases from V and 1 base from J, the junction contained 2 bases not matched to a gene. The CDR3 length is 14 residues. The germline CDR1 and CDR2 sequences are SEHNR and FQNEAQ (reference sequence). The CDR3, as DNA: TGTGCCAGCAGCTCACAGGGGGGTAACTATGGCTACACCTTC. Amino acids: CASSSQGGNYGYTF.

V is TRBV30 and J is TRBJ1-3; the match to TRBD1 covers 11 bases. V lost 2 bases to trimming and J lost 1 base; unmatched junction nucleotides: 10. In germline, CDR1 is GTSNPN, CDR2 SVGIG (reference sequence). The CDR3 covers 18 residues. The CDR3 reads CAWSMDRGPVLSGNTIYF. The CDR3 coding sequence is TGTGCCTGGAGTATGGACAGGGGGCCGGTGCTGTCTGGAAACACCATATATTTT.

This clonotype has a handful of counts. This chain uses TRBV7-9 with TRBJ1-1; D is undetermined. CDR1 is SEHNR, CDR2 FQNEAQ, per germline (reference sequence). Trimming removed 10 bases from V and 0 bases from J, with 9 bases in between. The CDR3 extends over 12 amino acids. CDR3 nucleotides: TGTGCCATCCGGACCATGAACACTGAAGCTTTCTTT. Amino acid sequence: CAIRTMNTEAFF.

The chain couples TRBV3-1 to TRBJ2-7, with D possibly being TRBD1 or TRBD2 (6 bases each). V dropped 2 bases and J dropped 3 bases, with 20 bases sitting between them. This CDR3 is 17 amino acids long. From germline, CDR1 is LGHDT and CDR2 YNNKEL (reference sequence). CDR3 bases: TGTGCCAGCAGCCAACGGGGGCTAGCGAGTTCCAACTACGAGCAGTACTTC. Its translation is CASSQRGLASSNYEQYF.

J is TRBJ2-3 and V is TRBV5-1; 13 bases align to TRBD2. The trim removed 6 bases at V and 4 bases at J, leaving 5 bases unmatched. The length of the CDR3 is 15 residues. The germline V gene has CDR1 SGHRS and CDR2 YFSETQ. DNA for the CDR3: TGCGCCAGCATGGGGGGACTAGCGGGACCAGATACGCAGTATTTT. Its translation: CASMGGLAGPDTQYF.

The V call is TRBV15, the J call TRBJ2-5, with D perhaps TRBD1 (6 bases). Trimming left V 4 bases short and J 4 bases short, with 13 bases between. Germline loops: CDR1 LNHNV, CDR2 YYDKDF (reference sequence). CDR3 size: 14 residues. The CDR3 DNA follows: TGTGCCACCAGCACAGGGGCAGGGTTAGAGACCCAGTACTTC. This sequence encodes CATSTGAGLETQYF.

This chain links TRBV7-9 with TRBJ1-1; D call uncertain. The CDR3 contains 15 residues. V was cut by 1 base and J by 4 bases, with 13 bases left in between. From germline, CDR1 is SEHNR and CDR2 FQNEAQ (reference sequence). The CDR3: CASSLGLREATEAFF. CDR3 DNA sequence: TGTGCCAGCAGCTTAGGTCTCCGGGAGGCCACTGAAGCTTTCTTT.

The chain combines TRBV6-5 with TRBJ2-7; no reliable D call. Trimming removed 3 bases from V and 2 bases from J, with 11 bases in between. The CDR3 length is 14 residues. Germline values: CDR1 MNHEY, CDR2 SVGAGI. As DNA, the CDR3 is TGTGCCAGCAGTTATACACAAGGAACCTACGAGCAGTACTTC. Protein product: CASSYTQGTYEQYF.

J is TRBJ2-1 and V is TRBV27; TRBD1 agrees at 7 bases. CDR3 size: 18 residues. Germline CDR1 reads MNHEY; CDR2 reads SMNVEV (reference sequence). V shed 5 bases and J 0 bases; nucleotides not matched to a gene: 13. The chain's CDR3 is CASSLLRDSQSSYNEQFF. In nucleotides, the CDR3 is TGTGCCAGCAGTCTACTCCGGGACAGCCAGAGCTCCTACAATGAGCAGTTCTTC.

The V call is TRBV12-3 or TRBV12-4, the J call TRBJ1-5; 9 bases align to TRBD1. The CDR3 covers 16 residues. Trimming cost V 5 bases and J 1 base; bases outside gene matches: 6. The chain's CDR3 is CASSRGQGQSNQPQHF. Written as DNA, the CDR3 is TGTGCCAGCAGTCGGGGACAGGGCCAGAGCAATCAGCCCCAGCATTTT.

The J gene is TRBJ2-1, the V gene TRBV7-6; D unresolved. This CDR3 is 13 amino acids long. Trimming took 0 bases from V and 7 from J, leaving 7 bases between them. Germline V gene sequence: CDR1 SGHVS, CDR2 FNYEAQ. The DNA for the CDR3 is TGTGCCAGCAGCTTAGCGGCGGTAAATGAGCAGTTCTTC. Amino acid sequence: CASSLAAVNEQFF.

This clonotype was counted only a few times. V is TRBV2 and J is TRBJ2-7; D call uncertain. V shed 3 bases and J shed 3 bases, with 9 bases lying between them. The CDR3 has 13 residues. Per germline, CDR1 SNHLY and CDR2 FYNNEI. CDR3 sequence: CASSDSKDYEQYF. Written as DNA, the CDR3 is TGTGCCAGCAGTGATTCCAAGGACTACGAGCAGTACTTC.

V is TRBV7-9 and J is TRBJ2-1; perhaps TRBD2 as D (6 bases). V gave up 4 bases and J gave up 4 bases, with 11 bases separating them. This CDR3 spans 14 amino acids. Germline loops: CDR1 SEHNR, CDR2 FQNEAQ (reference sequence). The chain's CDR3 is CASSSTGGYNEQFF. Written as DNA, the CDR3 is TGTGCCAGCAGCTCCACCGGGGGTTACAATGAGCAGTTCTTC. Filled out from reference TRBV7-9 and TRBJ2-1, the complete variable domain reads DTGVSQNPRHKITKRGQNVTFRCDPISEHNRLYWYRQTLGQGPEFLTYFQNEAQLEKSRLLSDRFSAERPKGSFSTLEIQRTEQGDSAMYLCASSSTGGYNEQFFGPGTRLTVL.

The chain couples TRBV15 to TRBJ1-6, with a possible D match to TRBD1 (5 bases). This CDR3 spans 15 amino acids. Germline V CDR1 and CDR2: LNHNV, YYDKDF (reference sequence). The ends were cut back, 3 bases at V and 7 bases at J, with 13 bases in the middle. The CDR3 is CATSRGEGMNSPLHF. CDR3 coding DNA: TGTGCCACCAGCAGGGGAGAGGGGATGAATTCACCCCTCCACTTT.

At least ten counts were recorded for this clonotype. The chain couples TRBV3-1 to TRBJ1-5; 8 positions match TRBD1. The V and J ends lost 3 bases and 6 bases, in that order; junction bases with no gene match: 4. CDR3 length: 14 residues. Germline CDR1 reads LGHDT; CDR2 reads YNNKEL (reference sequence). The CDR3 here is CASSQGQVTQPQHF. For the CDR3, the DNA is TGTGCCAGCAGCCAGGGACAGGTAACTCAGCCCCAGCATTTT.

This clonotype was observed a few times. The CDR3 loop reads CSANTGTVYGYTF. The CDR3 DNA reads TGCAGTGCAAACACCGGGACGGTCTATGGCTACACCTTC. The gene calls are TRBV20-1 and TRBJ1-2, with D tentatively TRBD1 (5 bases). V was pared by 6 bases and J by 4 bases, with 15 bases between. This CDR3 comprises 13 residues. CDR1 DFQATT and CDR2 SNEGSKA come from the germline V gene (reference sequence).

CDR3 amino acids: CASSAQLGQGWNEQFF. CDR3 coding DNA: TGTGCCAGCAGCGCCCAGTTGGGACAGGGGTGGAATGAGCAGTTCTTC. The rearrangement joins TRBV9 to TRBJ2-1, with 10 bases lining up with TRBD1. Germline assignment: CDR1 SGDLS and CDR2 YYNGEE. The CDR3 spans 16 residues. The trim removed 3 bases at V and 7 bases at J, leaving 10 bases unmatched.